In its sample, the clone carrying this T cell receptor (beta chain) was seen many times. Time point reported: healthy volunteer bleed at 2 weeks. Someone pulled total RNA out of unfractionated whole blood. The source of the sample is a study of human T cells and chemical hapten exposure. In TCRdb, the RACE reads were re-called with MiXCR into one record per CDR3 protein. There are approximately 45,000 distinct CDR3 sequences in the sample; 3.5% to 4.5% occur only once, and about 1.5% lies in the top ten. V lost 6 bases to trimming and J lost 0 bases, with 9 bases between them. Germline loops: CDR1 MNHNS, CDR2 SASEGT. The CDR3 is 14 residues long.

V and J are TRBV6-1 and TRBJ1-5, with D perhaps TRBD1 (6 bases). Sample: whole blood. The sequence came from a female donor in good health. Some clones in this sample may be carry-over from other donors' samples. The CDR3 nucleotides are TGTGCCAGCAGGACAGGTTATAGCAATCAGCCCCAGCATTTT. Translated: CASRTGYSNQPQHF.